A single TCR beta chain is shown here with its context. This sample is drawn from a study of blood T cell repertoires in COVID-19. Overall study: Both acute and convalescent COVID-19 samples were obtained from the United States, Italy and Spain. T cells, B-cell-depleted T cells, or PBMCs provided the cDNA or gDNA that served as material.

CDR3 length equals 17 residues. Per the germline V gene, CDR1 is MGHDK and CDR2 is SYGVNS. Trimming removed 6 bases from V and 5 bases from J, with 25 bases in between. Profiling relied on immunoSEQ multiplex PCR, and the TCRdb table lists in-frame clones only, not all of them. Of over 45,000 clones listed, 75% to 90% are singletons. Sequences were obtained from peripheral blood. The receptor was isolated from a human donor in a cohort sampled during active COVID-19. The rearrangement uses TRBV25-1 and TRBJ2-5; perhaps TRBD1 as D (5 bases). This chain's CDR3 is CASSLSLDSRIGETQYF. In DNA form, the CDR3 reads TGTGCCAGCAGCCTTTCTCTCGACAGCCGTATAGGGGAGACCCAGTACTTC.